The 26 T cell receptor beta chains listed next were all sequenced from one sample in a study of T-cell memory formation after mild COVID-19 (dated by TCRdb to the early 2020s). The library was obtained by 5' RACE. The instrument given in TCRdb is Illumina NovaSeq 6000. The public sequencing data were trimmed at Q25 with fastp and processed into clonotypes with MiXCR by TCRdb, which kept only in-frame beta chains. All rows with the same CDR3 protein become a single entry with the most common DNA and genes. Present in this sample are approximately 350,000 distinct CDR3 sequences, roughly 13% of which were seen just once. Together, the top ten hold about 20% of the sample. Sequenced sample: PBMCs or a T cell subset sorted from them (not recorded which). These receptors were obtained from a man aged 18 to 35 who had mild COVID-19 (a few samples of this study predate the infection). The sample titles of this study are shuffled in the database, so cell type and time point are left out; the donor was told from shared clones.

This clonotype was detected once. The chain is built from TRBV12-3 or TRBV12-4 and TRBJ1-1; D is perhaps TRBD1 (6 bases). This CDR3 spans 14 amino acids. Trimming took 1 base from V and 4 from J, leaving 10 bases between them. CDR3 region: CASSLVRGVTEAFF. The CDR3 DNA is TGTGCCAGCAGTTTAGTCAGGGGAGTCACTGAAGCTTTCTTT.

The sample holds a few counts of this clonotype. V and J are TRBV5-1 and TRBJ1-3, with 7 positions matching TRBD1. Germline values: CDR1 SGHRS, CDR2 YFSETQ. V dropped 4 bases and J dropped 0; count of bases not matched to a gene: 10. The CDR3 is 17 residues long. CDR3 in amino acids: CASSLSGQASSGNTIYF. CDR3 coding DNA: TGCGCCAGCAGCCTTTCCGGACAGGCCAGCTCTGGAAACACCATATATTTT.

This clonotype was picked up a small number of times. The V call is TRBV7-9, the J call TRBJ2-3; D is ambiguous. The CDR3 has 14 amino acids. V was clipped by 10 bases and J by 1 base, with 15 bases between them. CDR1 is SEHNR, CDR2 FQNEAQ, per germline (reference sequence). The CDR3 sequence is CATPTGSGTDTQYF. CDR3 DNA: TGTGCCACCCCGACTGGCTCTGGCACAGATACGCAGTATTTT. Combining the CDR3 with reference TRBV7-9 and TRBJ2-3 gives the whole variable domain DTGVSQNPRHKITKRGQNVTFRCDPISEHNRLYWYRQTLGQGPEFLTYFQNEAQLEKSRLLSDRFSAERPKGSFSTLEIQRTEQGDSAMYLCATPTGSGTDTQYFGPGTRLTVL.

This clonotype was seen a few times. J is TRBJ2-7 and V is TRBV4-1; 7 bases line up with TRBD1. The CDR3 sequence is 15 residues long. The V segment lost 2 bases and the J segment 3 bases; nucleotides outside the gene matches: 7. From germline, CDR1 is MGHRA and CDR2 YSYEKL. The CDR3 region is CASSQLDQGDYEQYF. CDR3 nucleotides: TGCGCCAGCAGCCAACTCGACCAGGGGGACTACGAGCAGTACTTC.

The chain links TRBV29-1 to TRBJ2-5, with D perhaps being TRBD1 or TRBD2 (5 bases each). V shed 5 bases and J shed 5 bases, with 15 bases lying between them. This CDR3 comprises 13 residues. Per the germline V gene, CDR1 is SQVTM and CDR2 is ANQGSEA. CDR3 loop: CSVSRDLRETQYF. The CDR3 region has the DNA TGCAGCGTTTCCCGGGACCTGCGGGAGACCCAGTACTTC.

This clonotype was detected only a few times. A junction end diverges from the germline sequence, so it may reflect a read error. The CDR3 spells CASSTGTVELFF. DNA of the CDR3: TGTGCCAGCAGCACCGGAACCGTGGAGCTGTTTTTT. J is TRBJ2-2 and V is TRBV7-6; D is ambiguous. CDR1 SGHVS and CDR2 FNYEAQ come from the germline V gene. CDR3 length: 12 residues.

This clonotype was detected many times. The CDR3 loop is CASSQGERLYNEQFF. CDR3 DNA: TGTGCCAGCAGCCAGGGGGAACGGCTCTACAATGAGCAGTTCTTC. The chain has TRBV9 and TRBJ2-1; 7 bases are shared with TRBD1. Per the germline V gene, CDR1 is SGDLS and CDR2 is YYNGEE. The CDR3 covers 15 residues. Germline trimming cut 4 bases from V and 3 bases from J; bases unmatched to any gene: 7.

This clonotype was recorded at least ten times. The genes are TRBV28 and TRBJ2-7, with D possibly being TRBD1 (6 bases). The CDR3 runs to 15 residues. The V end lost 4 bases, the J end lost 6 bases, and 19 bases lay between the germline ends. The germline V gene encodes CDR1 MDHEN and CDR2 SYDVKM. Here the CDR3 reads CASSSLTDRLPEQYV. The CDR3 DNA sequence: TGTGCCAGCAGTTCCCTGACTGACAGGCTCCCCGAGCAGTACGTC.

This clonotype was observed a handful of times. The rearrangement uses TRBV10-3 and TRBJ1-1; no reliable D call. V gave up 0 bases and J gave up 6 bases, with 11 bases separating them. Germline V gene lookup returns CDR1 ENHRY and CDR2 SYGVKD. The CDR3 spans 14 residues. The CDR3 sequence is CAISESIVVAEAFF. CDR3 coding DNA: TGTGCCATCAGTGAGTCGATTGTTGTAGCTGAAGCTTTCTTT.

J is TRBJ1-4 and V is TRBV2; possible D gene TRBD1, 6 bases. The V end was cut by 5 bases, the J end by 11 bases, with 18 bases between. This CDR3 has 14 amino acids. CDR1 and CDR2 from the germline V gene are SNHLY and FYNNEI. Here the CDR3 reads CASSLDSGTGKLFF. In nucleotides, the CDR3 is TGTGCCAGCAGTCTGGACAGTGGGACGGGGAAACTGTTTTTT. The whole variable domain, remainder taken from reference TRBV2 and TRBJ1-4, is EPEVTQTPSHQVTQMGQEVILRCVPISNHLYFYWYRQILGQKVEFLVSFYNNEISEKSEIFDDQFSVERPDGSNFTLKIRSTKLEDSAMYFCASSLDSGTGKLFFGSGTQLSVL.

The genes are TRBV5-1 and TRBJ2-1; tentatively, D is TRBD2 (6 bases). Germline V gene sequence: CDR1 SGHRS, CDR2 YFSETQ. Deletions cut 8 bases from V and 0 bases from J, with 18 bases between. This CDR3 has 16 residues. As DNA, the CDR3 is TGCGCCAGTGGTGGAGCGGGCCAAAGCTCCTACAATGAGCAGTTCTTC. It codes for CASGGAGQSSYNEQFF. Based on the CDR3 plus reference TRBV5-1 and TRBJ2-1, the full variable domain is KAGVTQTPRYLIKTRGQQVTLSCSPISGHRSVSWYQQTPGQGLQFLFEYFSETQRNKGNFPGRFSGRQFSNSRSEMNVSTLELGDSALYLCASGGAGQSSYNEQFFGPGTRLTVL.

This clonotype occurred a few times. The J gene is TRBJ1-2, the V gene TRBV6-2 or TRBV6-3, with D hard to call. CDR3 length: 15 residues. V was pared by 1 base and J by 2 bases, with 11 bases between. The germline V gene encodes CDR1 MNHEY and CDR2 SVGEGT. CDR3 sequence: CASSYWQEPNYGYTF. CDR3 nucleotide sequence: TGTGCCAGCAGTTACTGGCAGGAGCCAAACTATGGCTACACCTTC.

The genes are TRBV7-2 and TRBJ1-2; 7 bases agree with TRBD1. The germline V gene has CDR1 SGHTA and CDR2 FQGNSA. With V trimmed by 1 base and J by 4 bases, 0 bases remained unmatched. The CDR3 covers 13 residues. CDR3 sequence reads: CASSLGDSYGYTF. DNA of the CDR3: TGTGCCAGCAGCTTAGGGGACAGCTATGGCTACACCTTC.

The table lists this clonotype with a few counts. The chain has TRBV7-2 and TRBJ2-1; D is unclear. The CDR3 consists of 13 residues. Trimming removed 4 bases from V and 9 bases from J, with 13 bases in between. Germline loops: CDR1 SGHTA, CDR2 FQGNSA. CDR3 residues: CASSSAPGPEQFF. The DNA for the CDR3 is TGTGCCAGCAGCTCCGCCCCTGGGCCTGAGCAGTTCTTC.

The table lists this clonotype with many counts. V is TRBV5-1 and J is TRBJ1-5; weak D call: TRBD1 (6 bases). CDR1 and CDR2 from the germline V gene are SGHRS and YFSETQ. The V gene lost 0 bases and the J gene lost 5 bases, with 12 bases spanning the gap. CDR3 length equals 15 residues. The DNA for the CDR3 is TGCGCCAGCAGCTTGGGGGGGGCAGAGGATCAGCCCCAGCATTTT. Translating it yields CASSLGGAEDQPQHF.

V gene TRBV19 combines with J gene TRBJ1-1, with a tentative D call TRBD1 (5 bases). V lost 2 bases and J 0 bases, leaving 10 bases between the germline ends. Germline values: CDR1 LNHDA, CDR2 SQIVND (reference sequence). The CDR3 runs to 15 residues. This CDR3 reads CASSITGGLNTEAFF. CDR3 sequence (DNA): TGTGCCAGTAGTATAACGGGGGGGTTGAACACTGAAGCTTTCTTT. The variable domain in full, completed from reference TRBV19 and TRBJ1-1, reads DGGITQSPKYLFRKEGQNVTLSCEQNLNHDAMYWYRQDPGQGLRLIYYSQIVNDFQKGDIAEGYSVSREKKESFPLTVTSAQKNPTAFYLCASSITGGLNTEAFFGQGTRLTVV.

This clonotype came up a few times. The chain recombines TRBV20-1 with TRBJ1-2; possible D gene TRBD1, 6 bases. The CDR3 has 13 amino acids. Germline loops: CDR1 DFQATT, CDR2 SNEGSKA (reference sequence). V was cut by 3 bases and J by 8 bases, with 16 bases left in between. The CDR3 region is CSARISTGKGYTF. DNA for the CDR3: TGCAGTGCTAGGATATCGACAGGCAAGGGCTACACCTTC.

Many counts were recorded for this clonotype. The rearrangement joins TRBV7-2 to TRBJ1-1; no reliable D call. The CDR3 extends over 14 amino acids. Germline V gene sequence: CDR1 SGHTA, CDR2 FQGNSA. V was shortened by 1 base and J by 0 bases, with 6 bases between the two germline ends. The CDR3 DNA is TGTGCCAGCAGCTTAGGCCCCGTGAACACTGAAGCTTTCTTT. It yields the protein CASSLGPVNTEAFF.

With regard to this clonotype: Its ends do not fully match the called genes, so a read error is possible. The chain combines TRBV5-1 with TRBJ1-1, with D possibly matching TRBD1 (6 bases). CDR3 length: 15 residues. Per germline, CDR1 SGHRS and CDR2 YFSETQ. CDR3 nucleotide sequence: TGCGCCGGCAGCCCGGGCGGGGGGCAGGGCACTGAAGCTTTCTTT. Its protein is CAGSPGGGQGTEAFF.

This clonotype was seen more than once but under ten times. This chain connects TRBV12-3 or TRBV12-4 to TRBJ2-5; 8 nucleotides align to TRBD2. With 5 bases clipped from V and 5 bases from J, the junction kept 10 bases outside the gene matches. The CDR3 contains 15 residues. The CDR3 region has the DNA TGTGCCAGCAGTCTAACGGGGGGGGCCAGCGAGACCCAGTACTTC. Translating it yields CASSLTGGASETQYF.

The CDR3: CASSLAPGSQPQHF. The CDR3 nucleotides read TGTGCCAGCAGCTTAGCGCCGGGGAGTCAGCCCCAGCATTTT. J is TRBJ1-5 and V is TRBV7-2; D is uncertain. Trimming left V 0 bases short and J 6 bases short, with 9 bases between. The CDR3 covers 14 residues. Germline V CDR1 and CDR2: SGHTA, FQGNSA.

CDR3 in DNA: TGTGCCACCGCTGATGGGGCTTCGAGAAAGACCCAGTACTTC. It encodes CATADGASRKTQYF. The rearrangement uses TRBV24-1 and TRBJ2-5, with a tentative D call TRBD1 (5 bases). The length of the CDR3 is 14 residues. Trimming removed 9 bases at V and 6 bases at J, with 19 bases between. CDR1 is KGHDR, CDR2 SFDVKD, per germline.

This clonotype was found a few times. V is TRBV7-9 and J is TRBJ2-1, with 12 bases matching TRBD2. The V gene's germline CDR1 is SEHNR and CDR2 FQNEAQ (reference sequence). The CDR3 totals 17 residues. V lost 5 bases and J lost 0; bases outside the gene matches: 5. The CDR3 coding sequence is TGTGCCAGCAGCGACCTACTAGCGGGGGGCTCCTACAATGAGCAGTTCTTC. Residues: CASSDLLAGGSYNEQFF.

This clonotype turned up a few times. The CDR3 is CASSGRQGEDQPQHF. DNA for the CDR3: TGTGCCAGCAGCGGAAGACAGGGAGAGGATCAGCCCCAGCATTTT. V gene TRBV2 combines with J gene TRBJ1-5; 7 nucleotides agree with TRBD1. Germline V gene lookup returns CDR1 SNHLY and CDR2 FYNNEI. The CDR3 is 15 residues long. Trimming took 6 bases from V and 5 from J; bases not matched to a gene: 10.

This clonotype has a handful of counts. This sequence joins TRBV20-1 and TRBJ2-2; D gene unclear. The germline gives CDR1 DFQATT, CDR2 SNEGSKA (reference sequence). Between the trimmed V and J ends, which lost 0 bases and 1 base, there was a span of 12 bases. The CDR3 extends over 16 amino acids. The chain's CDR3 is CSAREQYYRNTGELFF. CDR3 nucleotide sequence: TGCAGTGCTAGAGAGCAATATTACAGGAACACCGGGGAGCTGTTTTTT.

The chain couples TRBV12-3 or TRBV12-4 to TRBJ2-2; D could derive from TRBD1 or TRBD2 (5 bases each). This CDR3 has 18 amino acids. V dropped 2 bases and J dropped 3 bases, with 19 bases sitting between them. CDR3 bases: TGTGCCAGCAGTTTAAGGATGGGACGCACCTGGGACACCGGGGAGCTGTTTTTT. It encodes CASSLRMGRTWDTGELFF.